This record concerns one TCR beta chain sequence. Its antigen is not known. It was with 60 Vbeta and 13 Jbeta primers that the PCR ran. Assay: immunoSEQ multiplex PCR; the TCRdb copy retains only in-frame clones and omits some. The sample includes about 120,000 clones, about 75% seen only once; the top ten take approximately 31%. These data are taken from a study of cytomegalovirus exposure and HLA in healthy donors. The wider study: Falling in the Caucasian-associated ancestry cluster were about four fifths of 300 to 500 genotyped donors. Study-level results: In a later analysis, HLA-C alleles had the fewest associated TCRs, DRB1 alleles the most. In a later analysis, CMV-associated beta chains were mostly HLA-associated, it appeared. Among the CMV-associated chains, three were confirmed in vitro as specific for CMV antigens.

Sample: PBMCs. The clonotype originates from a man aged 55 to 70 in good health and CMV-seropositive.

The CDR3, as DNA: TGTGCCAGCAGCTTAGCCAGGGTGGCAAATGAAAAACTGTTTTTT. Its protein is CASSLARVANEKLFF. The chain has TRBV7-2 and TRBJ1-4, with D tentatively TRBD1 (5 bases). V was pared by 0 bases and J by 5 bases, with 10 bases between. The CDR3 runs to 15 residues. Germline-derived CDR1 and CDR2 are SGHTA and FQGNSA. The full variable domain, its missing parts supplied by reference TRBV7-2 and TRBJ1-4, is GAGVSQSPSNKVTEKGKDVELRCDPISGHTALYWYRQSLGQGLEFLIYFQGNSAPDKSGLPSDRFSAERTGGSVSTLTIQRTQQEDSAVYLCASSLARVANEKLFFGSGTQLSVL.